The clone carrying this T cell receptor beta chain has at least ten counts. The sample comes from a study of regulatory T cells in long-lasting Graves disease. Study details: The criterion for persistent Graves' disease was over 5 years of antithyroid drugs with positive TSH receptor antibodies.

The CDR3 is 18 amino acids. Germline CDR1 and CDR2: MNHEY and SMNVEV (reference sequence). V lost 5 bases and J 3 bases, leaving 26 bases between the germline ends. Investigators prepared the TCR beta libraries by applying iRepertoire HTBI primers and Arm-PCR of CDR3 regions. TCRdb processed the multiplex PCR reads anew with MiXCR; each CDR3 protein has one entry. Found here are about 430,000 distinct CDR3 sequences, under 25% of them singletons; the top ten hold approximately 14%. The time point denotes: persistent/refractory GD, antithyroid drugs over 5 years with positive TRAb. There was RNA extracted from PBMCs, and the TCR library was made from it.

The sample was peripheral blood mononuclear cells (PBMCs), taken when the disease was refractory, from a patient treated with antithyroid drugs. The J gene is TRBJ2-7, the V gene TRBV27; TRBD1 might be the D (6 bases). The source of this sequence is a female donor with Graves disease. The CDR3 DNA reads TGTGCCAGCAGTCGACAGGCTCTCCAGGGTCCAGAGGTCTACGAGCAGTACTTC. Protein sequence: CASSRQALQGPEVYEQYF.